This passage covers 20 T cell receptor beta chains from one sample sequenced in a study of T cell responses to AZD1222 COVID-19 vaccine. Produced via immunoSEQ multiplex PCR; TCRdb's table is partial and in-frame only. The sample shows tens of thousands of clones, about 87% of them seen only once. The specimen was peripheral blood, collected on day 0 of AZD1222 vaccination. Every receptor here comes from an adult in good health.

This chain joins TRBV6-5 and TRBJ1-1, with D uncertain. Germline lookup yields CDR1 MNHEY and CDR2 SVGAGI. V lost 6 bases and J 7 bases, leaving 12 bases between the germline ends. The CDR3 totals 12 residues. The CDR3 sequence: CASSKRDGEAFF. In DNA, the CDR3 is TGTGCCAGCAGCAAGAGGGATGGTGAAGCTTTCTTT.

This chain uses TRBV11-2 with TRBJ1-1; D call uncertain. Trimming took 1 base from V and 2 from J, leaving 5 bases between them. Germline V gene lookup returns CDR1 SGHAT and CDR2 FQNNGV. The CDR3 runs 13 residues. This CDR3 reads CASSLGGNTEAFF. The CDR3 bases are TGTGCCAGCAGCTTAGGGGGTAACACTGAAGCTTTCTTT.

The chain has TRBV11-2 and TRBJ2-5; D might be TRBD2 (5 bases). Germline V CDR1 and CDR2: SGHAT, FQNNGV. Trimming shortened V by 1 base and J by 2 bases, and 11 bases separated the two germline ends. The CDR3 length is 15 residues. CDR3 nucleotide sequence: TGTGCCAGCAGCTTAGTACGGGGATGGCAAGAGACCCAGTACTTC. Encoded protein: CASSLVRGWQETQYF.

The chain has TRBV5-1 and TRBJ2-3, with 9 bases lining up with TRBD2. The CDR3 has 14 residues. Germline loops: CDR1 SGHRS, CDR2 YFSETQ. V gave up 4 bases and J gave up 1 base; unmatched junction bases: 1. The CDR3 sequence is CASSIAGGTDTQYF. The CDR3 nucleotides are TGCGCCAGCAGCATAGCGGGGGGCACAGATACGCAGTATTTT.

The chain couples TRBV13 to TRBJ1-5; D is ambiguous. CDR3 length: 16 amino acids. V lost 0 bases and J lost 1, with 10 bases in between. Germline loops: CDR1 PRHDT, CDR2 FYEKMQ (reference sequence). The CDR3, as DNA: TGTGCCAGCAGCTTAGGCCTCGGCAGGAGCAATCAGCCCCAGCATTTT. It is translated as CASSLGLGRSNQPQHF.

J is TRBJ1-5 and V is TRBV19, with 9 bases lining up with TRBD1. V trimming: 1 base; J trimming: 5 bases; junction bases outside the gene matches: 3. Germline V gives CDR1 LNHDA, CDR2 SQIVND (reference sequence). The CDR3 loop spans 15 amino acids. CDR3 protein: CASSIGDRVYQPQHF. The CDR3 DNA is TGTGCCAGTAGTATAGGGGACAGGGTCTATCAGCCCCAGCATTTT.

The rearrangement joins TRBV19 to TRBJ1-5; D remains unclear. The germline V and J ends were trimmed by 7 bases and 6 bases, with 19 bases remaining between them. The CDR3 covers 15 residues. CDR1 is LNHDA and CDR2 is SQIVND in the germline V gene (reference sequence). CDR3 region: CASTPGRLGSQPQHF. The CDR3 DNA follows: TGTGCCAGTACCCCAGGACGGCTGGGGAGTCAGCCCCAGCATTTT.

The chain employs TRBV5-6 and TRBJ1-5, with TRBD1 identical over 7 bases. The CDR3 contains 14 residues. Germline V gene sequence: CDR1 SGHDT, CDR2 YYEEEE. V lost 0 bases, J lost 9 bases, and 6 bases stayed unmatched. CDR3 amino acids: CASSLGQGGRPQHF. In DNA form, the CDR3 reads TGTGCCAGCAGCTTGGGCCAGGGGGGTCGGCCCCAGCATTTT.

This clone came up once. The chain recombines TRBV3-1 (or the pseudogene TRBV3-2) with TRBJ1-6; TRBD1 aligns across 10 bases. Germline values: CDR1 LGHDT, CDR2 YNNKEL (reference sequence). The CDR3 loop spans 14 amino acids. V lost 3 bases to trimming and J lost 16 bases; unmatched junction nucleotides: 9. The CDR3 protein is CASSHLRQGASLHF. Written as DNA, the CDR3 is TGTGCCAGCAGCCACCTCCGACAGGGGGCGTCTCTCCACTTT.

The rearrangement links TRBV6-5 to TRBJ1-3; maybe TRBD1 (5 bases). Germline V gene lookup returns CDR1 MNHEY and CDR2 SVGAGI. This CDR3 contains 15 residues. Trimming left V 6 bases short and J 4 bases short, with 16 bases between. This CDR3 is CASSPGDGVGNTIYF. The CDR3 bases are TGTGCCAGCAGCCCCGGGGACGGAGTGGGAAACACCATATATTTT.

The chain couples TRBV9 to TRBJ1-1; TRBD1 aligns across 10 bases. The V and J ends lost 4 bases and 8 bases, in that order; junction bases with no gene match: 8. Germline V gene sequence: CDR1 SGDLS, CDR2 YYNGEE. This CDR3 is built from 14 residues. The CDR3, as DNA: TGTGCCAGCAGCTCGAGACAGGGGGCAGCGGAAGCTTTCTTT. This codes for CASSSRQGAAEAFF.

The V call is TRBV19, the J call TRBJ1-5, with no clear D. Trimming left V 9 bases short and J 0 bases short, with 21 bases between. This CDR3 has 17 amino acids. Germline V lookup: CDR1 LNHDA, CDR2 SQIVND (reference sequence). The CDR3 DNA sequence: TGTGCCAGCAGGCGGGCCGGACTGGATTATAGCAATCAGCCCCAGCATTTT. Encoded protein: CASRRAGLDYSNQPQHF.

This chain connects TRBV6-5 to TRBJ1-1; unclear D gene. CDR3 length: 13 residues. Germline V lookup: CDR1 MNHEY, CDR2 SVGAGI. The V end lost 7 bases, the J end lost 0 bases, and 9 bases lay between the germline ends. The CDR3, as DNA: TGTGCCAGCACCCGAGGGATGAACACTGAAGCTTTCTTT. It encodes CASTRGMNTEAFF.

The genes are TRBV3-1 (or the pseudogene TRBV3-2) and TRBJ2-5; possible D gene TRBD2, 6 bases. Trimming cost V 1 base and J 5 bases, with 11 bases left between them. The CDR3 covers 14 residues. CDR1 is LGHDT, CDR2 YNNKEL, per germline (reference sequence). For the CDR3, the DNA is TGTGCCAGCAGCCAAGTCGGGAGCTTCGAGACCCAGTACTTC. Its translation: CASSQVGSFETQYF.

CDR3 loop: CANYYNEQFF. CDR3 nucleotide sequence: TGCGCCAACTACTACAATGAGCAGTTCTTC. This chain joins TRBV10-2 and TRBJ2-1; D uncertain. Germline CDR1 and CDR2: WSHSY and SAAADI. V was clipped by 10 bases and J by 3 bases, with 4 bases between them. The CDR3 length is 10 residues.

The gene calls are TRBV3-1 (or the pseudogene TRBV3-2) and TRBJ2-5; D call uncertain. V lost 2 bases to trimming and J lost 5 bases, with 9 bases between them. CDR1 is LGHDT, CDR2 YNNKEL, per germline (reference sequence). The CDR3 consists of 13 residues. The CDR3 sequence is CASSQQLSETQYF. The CDR3 bases are TGTGCCAGCAGCCAACAGTTGTCTGAGACCCAGTACTTC.

This chain links TRBV5-1 with TRBJ1-4; D is unclear. The V end was cut by 0 bases, the J end by 4 bases, with 7 bases between. Per the germline V gene, CDR1 is SGHRS and CDR2 is YFSETQ. The CDR3 consists of 14 residues. The CDR3 DNA reads as TGCGCCAGCAGCTTGGGACGGGATAATGAAAAACTGTTTTTT. Protein sequence: CASSLGRDNEKLFF.

This chain connects TRBV24-1 to TRBJ2-3, with TRBD1 as a possible D gene (5 bases). Trimming removed 2 bases at V and 6 bases at J, with 8 bases between. CDR1 and CDR2 from the germline V gene are KGHDR and SFDVKD. CDR3 length: 13 residues. The CDR3 is CATSDYRSDTQYF. DNA of the CDR3: TGTGCCACCAGTGATTACAGGAGTGATACGCAGTATTTT.

The chain couples TRBV11-3 to TRBJ2-5; 8 bases match TRBD1. CDR1 and CDR2 from the germline V gene are SGHNT and YENEEA. V was clipped by 5 bases and J by 2 bases; unmatched bases: 7. The CDR3 sequence is 15 residues long. In DNA, the CDR3 is TGTGCCAGCAGCCATAGCAGGGGGCGACAAGAGACCCAGTACTTC. Protein: CASSHSRGRQETQYF.

The chain joins TRBV19 to TRBJ1-2; TRBD1 matches at 7 bases. The germline CDR1 and CDR2 sequences are LNHDA and SQIVND (reference sequence). There are 15 residues in the CDR3. The V and J ends lost 7 bases and 3 bases, in that order; junction bases with no gene match: 11. CDR3 sequence (DNA): TGTGCCAGTACCACTATCGGACAGGCCGACTATGGCTACACCTTC. The encoded protein is CASTTIGQADYGYTF.